Below are 29 T cell receptor beta chains sequenced from a single sample in a study of blood T cell repertoires in COVID-19. Generated by immunoSEQ multiplex PCR, the TCRdb table keeps only in-frame clones and is missing some. The data show about 42,000 clones, roughly 88% seen once. Sequencing was carried out using peripheral blood. These TCRs come from a human donor in a cohort sampled during active COVID-19.

This chain joins TRBV20-1 and TRBJ2-7; TRBD2 matches at 10 bases. Germline loops: CDR1 DFQATT, CDR2 SNEGSKA (reference sequence). CDR3 size: 14 residues. Trimming took 3 bases from V and 0 from J; bases not matched to a gene: 2. CDR3 DNA: TGCAGTGCTAGTAAGCGGGGGGGCTCCTACGAGCAGTACTTC. It yields the protein CSASKRGGSYEQYF.

The rearrangement joins TRBV10-1 to TRBJ1-1, with 8 bases matching TRBD1. Germline V lookup: CDR1 WNHNN, CDR2 SYGVQD (reference sequence). Losses at the gene ends were 6 bases for V and 0 bases for J; bases not matched to a gene: 3. There are 14 residues in the CDR3. In DNA form, the CDR3 reads TGCGCCAGCAGCGACAGGGGTTTGAACACTGAAGCTTTCTTT. This sequence encodes CASSDRGLNTEAFF.

This chain links TRBV18 with TRBJ2-7, with TRBD2 identical over 8 bases. V gave up 4 bases and J gave up 0 bases; unmatched junction bases: 11. CDR1 KGHSH and CDR2 LQKENI come from the germline V gene. The CDR3 covers 17 residues. The CDR3, as DNA: TGTGCCAGCTCACGCTCCGTCGGTCTAGCGGGCTCCTACGAGCAGTACTTC. This translates into CASSRSVGLAGSYEQYF. The complete variable domain, with remaining parts taken from reference TRBV18 and TRBJ2-7, reads NAGVMQNPRHLVRRRGQEARLRCSPMKGHSHVYWYRQLPEEGLKFMVYLQKENIIDESGMPKERFSAEFPKEGPSILRIQQVVRGDSAAYFCASSRSVGLAGSYEQYFGPGTRLTVT.

This chain uses TRBV11-2 with TRBJ1-4; 9 bases fit TRBD1. CDR3 size: 16 residues. Germline V gives CDR1 SGHAT, CDR2 FQNNGV. The junction had 4 bases not matched to a gene; V was cut back by 2 bases and J by 3 bases. CDR3 bases: TGTGCCAGCAGCTTAAGACAGGGGGTTCCTAATGAAAAACTGTTTTTT. Protein product: CASSLRQGVPNEKLFF.

The rearrangement uses TRBV5-1 and TRBJ2-5; TRBD2 matches 10 bases. CDR3 length: 16 amino acids. The J segment lost 4 bases and the V segment lost 1 base, leaving 7 bases of the junction unmatched. Looked up from germline, CDR1 is SGHRS and CDR2 is YFSETQ. As DNA, the CDR3 is TGCGCCAGCAGCTTGAGATCTAGCGGGGGTGGAGAGACCCAGTACTTC. The encoded protein is CASSLRSSGGGETQYF.

This chain connects TRBV6-5 to TRBJ1-2, with 9 bases matching TRBD1. This CDR3 is 15 amino acids long. The V gene end was trimmed by 3 bases and the J gene end by 6 bases; junction bases not matched to a gene: 8. Germline loops: CDR1 MNHEY, CDR2 SVGAGI. CDR3: CASSYVGQGKNGYTF. The CDR3 DNA follows: TGTGCCAGCAGTTATGTGGGACAGGGTAAAAATGGCTACACCTTC.

The CDR3 loop reads CASSERGGSAMNTEAFF. The CDR3 bases are TGTGCCAGCAGTGAGCGGGGGGGCAGTGCTATGAACACTGAAGCTTTCTTT. The genes are TRBV2 and TRBJ1-1, with a possible D match to TRBD1 (6 bases). Looked up from germline, CDR1 is SNHLY and CDR2 is FYNNEI. The CDR3 length is 17 residues. Trimming removed 3 bases from V and 0 bases from J, with 17 bases in between.

DNA for the CDR3: TGTGCCAGCAGCTCTAGCGGACTAGCGGGGAACAATGAGCAGTTCTTC. Protein sequence: CASSSSGLAGNNEQFF. This chain links TRBV5-4 with TRBJ2-1; 12 nucleotides agree with TRBD2. J was trimmed by 5 bases and V by 3 bases; bases with no gene match: 6. The CDR3 extends over 16 amino acids. Germline CDR1 SGHNT, CDR2 YYREEE (reference sequence).

The chain joins TRBV3-1 (or the pseudogene TRBV3-2) to TRBJ2-1, with a weak D call TRBD1 (5 bases). This CDR3 region has 15 residues. Trimming pared 5 bases from V and 6 bases from J, leaving 17 bases between. Germline loops: CDR1 LGHDT, CDR2 YNNKEL (reference sequence). The CDR3 DNA sequence: TGTGCCAGCAGCTGGCAAGGACACGGACGCAATGAGCAGTTCTTC. This gives the protein CASSWQGHGRNEQFF.

The DNA of the CDR3 is TGTGCCAGCAGCCCCGAGGGCCAGGGGGCGCAGTATTTT. It translates to CASSPEGQGAQYF. The genes are TRBV7-3 and TRBJ2-3; 7 bases fit TRBD1. The CDR3 is 13 residues long. The trim removed 5 bases at V and 10 bases at J, leaving 9 bases unmatched. Germline assignment: CDR1 SGHTA and CDR2 FQGTGA.

The chain uses TRBV10-1 and TRBJ1-5; 7 bases align to TRBD1. Germline loops: CDR1 WNHNN, CDR2 SYGVQD (reference sequence). This CDR3 is 15 amino acids long. Losses at the gene ends were 5 bases for V and 0 bases for J; bases not matched to a gene: 4. CDR3 loop: CASSSDRSSNQPQHF. The CDR3 DNA reads TGCGCCAGCAGTTCGGACAGGAGTAGCAATCAGCCCCAGCATTTT.

The chain has TRBV5-4 and TRBJ1-6, with D perhaps TRBD1 (5 bases). The V gene's germline CDR1 is SGHNT and CDR2 YYREEE (reference sequence). This CDR3 contains 19 residues. V was cut by 4 bases and J by 2 bases, with 22 bases left in between. The CDR3 DNA is TGTGCCAGCAGCCCACGGGCCACCAGCCGGGGGACCTATAATTCACCCCTCCACTTT. Translation gives CASSPRATSRGTYNSPLHF.

The chain couples TRBV5-1 to TRBJ2-7; 7 nucleotides line up with TRBD1. This CDR3 is 15 amino acids long. Trimming cost V 6 bases and J 2 bases; bases outside gene matches: 11. Germline CDR1 reads SGHRS; CDR2 reads YFSETQ. This CDR3 is CASNSGTEPPYEQYF. The CDR3 bases are TGCGCCAGCAACTCCGGGACAGAGCCTCCCTACGAGCAGTACTTC.

This sequence joins TRBV19 and TRBJ2-2; possibly TRBD2 for D (6 bases). CDR3 size: 17 residues. The V gene's germline CDR1 is LNHDA and CDR2 SQIVND (reference sequence). V lost 6 bases, J lost 2 bases, and 19 bases lay in between. This CDR3 is CASSPPPSAVNTGELFF. In nucleotides, the CDR3 is TGTGCCAGTAGCCCCCCCCCTAGCGCGGTAAACACCGGGGAGCTGTTTTTT.

The chain joins TRBV25-1 to TRBJ2-3; D is possibly TRBD2 (5 bases). CDR1 MGHDK and CDR2 SYGVNS come from the germline V gene. V was clipped by 3 bases and J by 0 bases, with 10 bases between them. The CDR3 sequence is 15 residues long. CDR3 in DNA: TGTGCCAGCAGTGATCAGCGGTCTAGCACAGATACGCAGTATTTT. It is translated as CASSDQRSSTDTQYF.

This clone was seen only a few times. The chain uses TRBV11-2 and TRBJ1-4; D uncertain. Germline assignment: CDR1 SGHAT and CDR2 FQNNGV. The CDR3 extends over 16 amino acids. V lost 0 bases and J lost 7, with 15 bases in between. This chain's CDR3 is CASSLDRVKTAEKLFF. The DNA for the CDR3 is TGTGCCAGCAGCTTAGATCGGGTAAAGACGGCTGAAAAACTGTTTTTT. Full variable domain (missing parts from reference TRBV11-2 and TRBJ1-4): EAGVAQSPRYKIIEKRQSVAFWCNPISGHATLYWYQQILGQGPKLLIQFQNNGVVDDSQLPKDRFSAERLKGVDSTLKIQPAKLEDSAVYLCASSLDRVKTAEKLFFGSGTQLSVL.

The CDR3 DNA sequence: TGTGCCAGCTCATTCCTCGAGAGATTGTCTGGAAACACCATATATTTT. Translation gives CASSFLERLSGNTIYF. This chain connects TRBV18 to TRBJ1-3, with D uncertain. CDR1 and CDR2 from the germline V gene are KGHSH and LQKENI. This CDR3 has 16 amino acids. V was pared by 5 bases and J by 1 base, with 15 bases between. Together with reference TRBV18 and TRBJ1-3, the CDR3 gives the full variable domain: NAGVMQNPRHLVRRRGQEARLRCSPMKGHSHVYWYRQLPEEGLKFMVYLQKENIIDESGMPKERFSAEFPKEGPSILRIQQVVRGDSAAYFCASSFLERLSGNTIYFGEGSWLTVV.

This clone was seen a handful of times. The rearrangement uses TRBV4-1 and TRBJ1-3, with a possible D match to TRBD1 (5 bases). The ends were cut back, 2 bases at V and 8 bases at J, with 10 bases in the middle. Germline V gene lookup returns CDR1 MGHRA and CDR2 YSYEKL. This CDR3 spans 13 amino acids. The CDR3 nucleotides are TGCGCCAGCAGCCAAAGCAGGGTAGACACCATATATTTT. Amino acid sequence: CASSQSRVDTIYF.

This sequence joins TRBV5-5 and TRBJ2-5; D might be TRBD1 (6 bases). The CDR3 contains 15 residues. The V and J ends lost 1 base and 4 bases respectively, with 14 bases between them. Germline V CDR1 and CDR2: SGHKS, YYEKEE (reference sequence). The CDR3 is CASSLRAGVSETQYF. As DNA, the CDR3 is TGTGCCAGCAGCTTGAGGGCAGGGGTTTCAGAGACCCAGTACTTC. Combining the CDR3 with reference TRBV5-5 and TRBJ2-5 gives the whole variable domain DAGVTQSPTHLIKTRGQQVTLRCSPISGHKSVSWYQQVLGQGPQFIFQYYEKEERGRGNFPDRFSARQFPNYSSELNVNALLLGDSALYLCASSLRAGVSETQYFGPGTRLLVL.

The CDR3, as DNA: TGTGCCAGCAGTTTGACAGGGGTCAGCGGTGGGGCCAACGTCCTGACTTTC. As protein: CASSLTGVSGGANVLTF. The V call is TRBV27, the J call TRBJ2-6; 8 bases fit TRBD1. V gave up 3 bases and J gave up 3 bases; unmatched junction bases: 7. CDR1 MNHEY and CDR2 SMNVEV come from the germline V gene (reference sequence). CDR3 length: 17 residues.

CDR3 sequence reads: CASSQRTGGVDTEAFF. The CDR3 DNA reads as TGTGCCAGCAGCCAGAGGACAGGGGGGGTCGACACTGAAGCTTTCTTT. The chain carries TRBV7-9 and TRBJ1-1; 10 bases are a match to TRBD1. The CDR3 extends over 16 amino acids. V dropped 5 bases and J dropped 3; count of bases not matched to a gene: 9. Germline loops: CDR1 SEHNR, CDR2 FQNEAQ (reference sequence).

The rearrangement joins TRBV9 to TRBJ1-5; D is undetermined. The ends were cut back, 3 bases at V and 3 bases at J, with 13 bases in the middle. This CDR3 is built from 15 residues. Per germline, CDR1 SGDLS and CDR2 YYNGEE. As DNA, the CDR3 is TGTGCCAGCAGCGCAACTGGCGGAACCAATCAGCCCCAGCATTTT. Its translation: CASSATGGTNQPQHF.

The chain employs TRBV15 and TRBJ2-3, with 8 positions matching TRBD2. The V and J ends lost 3 bases and 3 bases, in that order; junction bases with no gene match: 8. This CDR3 is built from 16 residues. Per germline, CDR1 LNHNV and CDR2 YYDKDF (reference sequence). This CDR3 is CATSSGTSIGTDTQYF. Written as DNA, the CDR3 is TGTGCCACCAGCAGTGGGACTAGTATTGGTACAGATACGCAGTATTTT.

The chain combines TRBV12-5 with TRBJ2-2, with D possibly being TRBD1 (5 bases). The V end was cut by 6 bases, the J end by 6 bases, with 11 bases between. CDR1 LGHNT and CDR2 FRNRAP come from the germline V gene. The CDR3 spans 13 residues. This chain's CDR3 is CASGKGYPGELFF. The CDR3 DNA reads TGTGCTAGTGGCAAGGGGTACCCCGGGGAGCTGTTTTTT.

This clone was seen just once. The V and J genes are TRBV6-6 and TRBJ2-7; 7 positions match TRBD1. The CDR3 covers 16 residues. J was trimmed by 3 bases and V by 6 bases; bases with no gene match: 14. CDR1 is MNHNY and CDR2 is SVGAGI in the germline V gene (reference sequence). The CDR3 DNA follows: TGTGCCAGCAGGCCATCCCCCGGGACAGACATCTACGAGCAGTACTTC. As protein: CASRPSPGTDIYEQYF.

V usage is TRBV30 and J usage is TRBJ2-2; D is ambiguous. Trimming cost V 0 bases and J 1 base, with 3 bases left between them. Germline V lookup: CDR1 GTSNPN, CDR2 SVGIG (reference sequence). The CDR3 spans 13 residues. CDR3 amino acids: CAWSVQNTGELFF. Here the CDR3 DNA reads TGTGCCTGGAGTGTACAGAACACCGGGGAGCTGTTTTTT.

The chain combines TRBV6-5 with TRBJ1-2; possibly TRBD1 for D (6 bases). Trimming took 0 bases from V and 5 from J, leaving 13 bases between them. CDR3 length equals 15 residues. Germline V gene sequence: CDR1 MNHEY, CDR2 SVGAGI. The CDR3 loop is CASSYSTGRGYGYTF. As DNA, the CDR3 is TGTGCCAGCAGTTACTCGACGGGCAGGGGATATGGCTACACCTTC.

The gene calls are TRBV7-9 and TRBJ2-5; the match to TRBD1 covers 8 bases. The germline V gene has CDR1 SEHNR and CDR2 FQNEAQ (reference sequence). With 4 bases clipped from V and 5 bases from J, the junction kept 6 bases outside the gene matches. The CDR3 contains 14 residues. The CDR3 coding sequence is TGTGCCAGCAGCTCCGGACAGGGCGGGGAGACCCAGTACTTC. Its translation is CASSSGQGGETQYF.

The chain recombines TRBV6-2 or TRBV6-3 with TRBJ2-5; TRBD1 matches 11 bases. CDR3 length: 15 amino acids. Germline lookup yields CDR1 MNHEY and CDR2 SVGEGT. J lost 4 bases, V lost 5 bases, and 6 bases had no gene match. This CDR3 is CASSDRDRGGETQYF. CDR3 nucleotide sequence: TGTGCCAGCAGTGACCGGGACAGGGGGGGAGAGACCCAGTACTTC.